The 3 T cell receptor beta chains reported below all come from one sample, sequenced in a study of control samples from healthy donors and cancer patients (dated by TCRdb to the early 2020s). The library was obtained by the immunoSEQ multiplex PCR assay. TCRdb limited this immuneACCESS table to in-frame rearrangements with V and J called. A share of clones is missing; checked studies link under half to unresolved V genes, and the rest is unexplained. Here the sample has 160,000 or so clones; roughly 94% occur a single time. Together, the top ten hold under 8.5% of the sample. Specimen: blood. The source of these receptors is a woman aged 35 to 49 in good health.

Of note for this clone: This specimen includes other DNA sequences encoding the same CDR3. As DNA, the CDR3 is TGTGCTAACCGGGAAGGGGGCGTTGGGGGCAGCACAGATACGCAGTATTTT. Translated: CANREGGVGGSTDTQYF. This chain joins TRBV2 and TRBJ2-3, with 7 positions matching TRBD1. Germline CDR1 is SNHLY and CDR2 is FYNNEI. The CDR3 has 17 amino acids.

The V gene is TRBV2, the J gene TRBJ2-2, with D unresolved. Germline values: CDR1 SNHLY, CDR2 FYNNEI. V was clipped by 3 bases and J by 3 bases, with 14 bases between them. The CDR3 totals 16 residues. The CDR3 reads CASSDGLLRYTGELFF. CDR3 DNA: TGTGCCAGCAGTGACGGCCTCCTAAGATACACCGGGGAGCTGTTTTTT. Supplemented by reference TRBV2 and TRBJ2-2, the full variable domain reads EPEVTQTPSHQVTQMGQEVILRCVPISNHLYFYWYRQILGQKVEFLVSFYNNEISEKSEIFDDQFSVERPDGSNFTLKIRSTKLEDSAMYFCASSDGLLRYTGELFFGEGSRLTVL.

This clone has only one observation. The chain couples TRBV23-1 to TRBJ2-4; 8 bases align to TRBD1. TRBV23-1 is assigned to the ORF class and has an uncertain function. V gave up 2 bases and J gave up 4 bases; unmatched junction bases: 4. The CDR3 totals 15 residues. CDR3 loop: CASSQTNRGKNIQYF. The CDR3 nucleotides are TGCGCCAGCAGTCAAACAAACAGGGGGAAAAACATTCAGTACTTC.